This is a list of T cell receptor beta chains from one sample in a study of control samples from healthy donors and cancer patients. Data came from immunoSEQ multiplex PCR; TCRdb stores just in-frame clones and leaves some out. The sample gives about 180,000 clones, around 94% of which show up once; about 1.4% is in the top ten. Sequenced material: blood. These TCRs come from a man under 40 in good health. Each CDR3 is given with its conserved first and last residue.

J: TRBJ2-5
V: TRBV5-1
length: 15
CDR3: CASSHRAGAQETQYF

J: TRBJ1-4
V: TRBV6-5
length: 15
CDR3: CASSAGTGAQEKLFF

J: TRBJ1-1
V: TRBV16
length: 14
CDR3: CASSQWRGNTEAFF

J: TRBJ1-4
V: TRBV5-1
length: 13
CDR3: CASSLITNEKLFF

J: TRBJ2-1
V: TRBV5-4
length: 14
CDR3: CASSFGTDGGEQFF

J: TRBJ2-7
V: TRBV30
length: 12
CDR3: CAWSVGKDEQYF

J: TRBJ1-2
V: TRBV11-2
length: 14
CDR3: CASRPNTGAYGYTF

J: TRBJ1-1
V: TRBV7-3
length: 13
CDR3: CASSLNLGAEAFF

J: TRBJ1-1
V: TRBV4-3
length: 13
CDR3: CASSQDTSTEAFF

J: TRBJ1-6
V: TRBV2
length: 15
CDR3: CASTKRGFSDSPLHF

J: TRBJ1-5
V: TRBV5-1
length: 15
CDR3: CASSRDSGSNQPQHF

J: TRBJ2-3
V: TRBV29-1
length: 13
CDR3: CSVVSGSPDTQYF

J: TRBJ2-7
V: TRBV30
length: 14
CDR3: CAWSLAGGMDEQYF

J: TRBJ1-5
V: TRBV10-3
length: 18
CDR3: CAISECGPTIYSNQPQHF

J: TRBJ2-1
V: TRBV9
length: 16
CDR3: CASSSLSGAPYNEQFF

J: TRBJ2-5
V: TRBV4-1
length: 14
CDR3: CASSQPAYQETQYF

J: TRBJ1-2
V: TRBV30
length: 13
CDR3: CAWSRQGGVGYTF

J: TRBJ2-5
V: TRBV5-1
length: 14
CDR3: CASSATWGKETQYF

J: TRBJ2-7
V: TRBV15
length: 14
CDR3: CATSSGHTAYEQYF

J: TRBJ2-1
V: TRBV7-2
length: 13
CDR3: CASSLGPGREQFF

J: TRBJ1-2
V: TRBV6-2/TRBV6-3
length: 10
CDR3: CASSPYGYTF

J: TRBJ1-5
V: TRBV27
length: 13
CDR3: CASSPGQNQPQHF

J: TRBJ1-5
V: TRBV2
length: 14
CDR3: CASSTGGGYQPQHF